This TCR beta chain was sequenced for a study of T cells in localized non-small cell lung cancer. General study findings and limits: Appearances in adjacent lung were noted for a median about 50 of the top 100 tumor clones. Uninvolved adjacent lung had the highest recorded T cell clonality, with tumor below it. Heterogeneity within the tumor remains possible, as just one region underwent sequencing. Elevated blood T cell density was associated with longer overall survival.

CDR1 is KGHSH and CDR2 is LQKENI in the germline V gene. The CDR3 sequence is 15 residues long. V was trimmed by 6 bases and J by 4 bases, leaving 17 bases between them. Comment on this clone: Its antigen remains unknown.

Sequencing used immunoSEQ multiplex PCR; TCRdb keeps in-frame clones, though not all of them. The repertoire holds 23,000 or so clones, with 88% as singletons. Here the sequenced sample was peripheral blood mononuclear cells, taken before any cancer treatment. The chain has TRBV18 and TRBJ2-3; D is perhaps TRBD2 (7 bases). The receptor's source is a woman aged 35 to 70 with stage III lung adenocarcinoma. The CDR3 here is CASSTERGGADTQYF. As DNA, the CDR3 is TGTGCCAGCTCCACGGAGAGGGGGGGCGCAGATACGCAGTATTTT.